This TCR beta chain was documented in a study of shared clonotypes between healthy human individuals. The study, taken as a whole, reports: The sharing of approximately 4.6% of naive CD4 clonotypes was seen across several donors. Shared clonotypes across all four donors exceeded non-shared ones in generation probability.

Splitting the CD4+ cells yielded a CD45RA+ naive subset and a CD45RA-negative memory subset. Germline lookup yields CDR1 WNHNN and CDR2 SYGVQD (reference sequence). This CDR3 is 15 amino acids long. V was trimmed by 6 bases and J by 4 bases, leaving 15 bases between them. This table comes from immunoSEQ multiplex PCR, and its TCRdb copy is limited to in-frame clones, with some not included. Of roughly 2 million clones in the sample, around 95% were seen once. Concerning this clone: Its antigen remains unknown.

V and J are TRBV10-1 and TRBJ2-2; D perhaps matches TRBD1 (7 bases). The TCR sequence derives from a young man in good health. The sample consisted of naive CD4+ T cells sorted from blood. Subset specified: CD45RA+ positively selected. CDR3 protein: CASSARQGGTGELFF. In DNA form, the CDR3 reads TGCGCCAGCAGCGCAAGACAGGGAGGCACCGGGGAGCTGTTTTTT.